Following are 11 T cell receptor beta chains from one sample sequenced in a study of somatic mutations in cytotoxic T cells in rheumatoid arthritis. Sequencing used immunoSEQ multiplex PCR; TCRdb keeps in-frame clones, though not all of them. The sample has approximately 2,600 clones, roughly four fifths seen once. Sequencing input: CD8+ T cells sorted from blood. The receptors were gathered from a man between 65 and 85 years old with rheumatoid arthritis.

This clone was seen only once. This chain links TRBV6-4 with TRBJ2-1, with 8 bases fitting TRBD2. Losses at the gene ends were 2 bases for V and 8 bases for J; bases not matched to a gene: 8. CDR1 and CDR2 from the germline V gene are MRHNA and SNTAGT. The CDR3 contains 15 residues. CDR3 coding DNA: TGTGCCAGCAGTGACCGAGGAGCGGGGGTGGATGAGCAGTTCTTC. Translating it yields CASSDRGAGVDEQFF.

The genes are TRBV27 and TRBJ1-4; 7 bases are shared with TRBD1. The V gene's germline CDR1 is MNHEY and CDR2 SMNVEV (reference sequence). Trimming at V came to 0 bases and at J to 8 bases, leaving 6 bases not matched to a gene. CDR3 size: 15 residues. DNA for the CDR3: TGTGCCAGCAGTTTATCAGGGGGCAGGGGCGAAAAACTGTTTTTT. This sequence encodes CASSLSGGRGEKLFF.

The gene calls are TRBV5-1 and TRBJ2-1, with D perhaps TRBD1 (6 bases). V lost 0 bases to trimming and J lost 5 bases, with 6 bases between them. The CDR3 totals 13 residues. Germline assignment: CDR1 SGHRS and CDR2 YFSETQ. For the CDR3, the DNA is TGCGCCAGCAGCTTGGACAGGGACAATGAGCAGTTCTTC. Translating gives CASSLDRDNEQFF.

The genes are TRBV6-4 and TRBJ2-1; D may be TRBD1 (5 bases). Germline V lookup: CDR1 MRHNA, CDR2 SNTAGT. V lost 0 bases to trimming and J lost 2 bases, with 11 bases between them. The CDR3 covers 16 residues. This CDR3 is CASSDSGKGTYNEQFF. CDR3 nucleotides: TGTGCCAGCAGTGACTCAGGGAAGGGGACCTACAATGAGCAGTTCTTC.

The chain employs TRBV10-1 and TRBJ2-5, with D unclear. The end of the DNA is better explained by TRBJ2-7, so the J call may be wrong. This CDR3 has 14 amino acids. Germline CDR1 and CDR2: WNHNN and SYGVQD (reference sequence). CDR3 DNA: TGCGCCAGCCGTCAGGAAATGGGTTCCTACGAGCAGTACTTC. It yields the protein CASRQEMGSYEQYF.

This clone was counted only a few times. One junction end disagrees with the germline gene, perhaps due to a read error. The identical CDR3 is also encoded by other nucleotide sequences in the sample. The CDR3 coding sequence is TGTGCCAGCAGTTACTACCCGAGGACTGTAAACACCGGGGAGCTGTTTTTT. As protein: CASSYYPRTVNTGELFF. The chain recombines TRBV10-1 with TRBJ2-2; TRBD2 is a possible D gene (5 bases). CDR3 length: 17 residues. The germline V gene encodes CDR1 WNHNN and CDR2 SYGVQD (reference sequence).

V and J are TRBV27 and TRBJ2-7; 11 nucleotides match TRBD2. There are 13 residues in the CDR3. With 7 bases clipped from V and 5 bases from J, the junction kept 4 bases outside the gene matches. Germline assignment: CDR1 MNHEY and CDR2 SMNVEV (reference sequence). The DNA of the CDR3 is TGTGCCAGCACCTCTAGCGGGAGGAACGAGCAGTACTTC. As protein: CASTSSGRNEQYF.

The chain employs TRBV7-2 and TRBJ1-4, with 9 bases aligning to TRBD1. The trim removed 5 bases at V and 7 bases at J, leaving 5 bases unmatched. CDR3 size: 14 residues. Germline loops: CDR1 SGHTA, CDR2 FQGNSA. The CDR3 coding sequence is TGTGCCAGCAGCCGGGACAGGGTGGCTGAAAAACTGTTTTTT. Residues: CASSRDRVAEKLFF.

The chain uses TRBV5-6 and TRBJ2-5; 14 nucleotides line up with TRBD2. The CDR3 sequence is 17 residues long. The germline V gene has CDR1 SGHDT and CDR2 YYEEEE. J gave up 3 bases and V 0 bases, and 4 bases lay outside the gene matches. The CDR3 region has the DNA TGTGCCAGCAGCTTGGGACTAGCGGGGGGGCCGGAAGAGACCCAGTACTTC. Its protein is CASSLGLAGGPEETQYF.

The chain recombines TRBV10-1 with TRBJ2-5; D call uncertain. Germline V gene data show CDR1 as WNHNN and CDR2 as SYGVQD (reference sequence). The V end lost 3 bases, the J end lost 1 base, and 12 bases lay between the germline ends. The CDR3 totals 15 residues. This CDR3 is CASSDGQRSQETQYF. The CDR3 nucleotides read TGCGCCAGCAGTGATGGCCAGCGAAGCCAAGAGACCCAGTACTTC.

The CDR3 loop is CASSVGAGWDEQFF. DNA for the CDR3: TGTGCCAGCAGCGTAGGGGCAGGGTGGGATGAGCAGTTCTTC. The rearrangement links TRBV9 to TRBJ2-1; D is perhaps TRBD1 (5 bases). V was clipped by 0 bases and J by 8 bases, with 12 bases between them. Germline V CDR1 and CDR2: SGDLS, YYNGEE. The CDR3 has 14 amino acids. Complete variable domain (other parts from reference TRBV9 and TRBJ2-1): DSGVTQTPKHLITATGQRVTLRCSPRSGDLSVYWYQQSLDQGLQFLIQYYNGEERAKGNILERFSAQQFPDLHSELNLSSLELGDSALYFCASSVGAGWDEQFFGPGTRLTVL.